This passage covers 18 T cell receptor beta chains from one sample sequenced in a study of cytomegalovirus exposure and HLA in healthy donors (dated by TCRdb to the late 2010s). The library came from the immunoSEQ multiplex PCR assay. TCRdb took this table from immuneACCESS and kept in-frame rearrangements with V and J called. Such tables lack part of the clones; where checked against another copy, unresolved V genes explain under half of the gap, and the rest is unexplained. The sample profile shows over 200,000 clones; around four fifths of them were found once. Roughly 5.4% of the sample belongs to the ten largest clones. Material for sequencing was PBMCs. The receptors shown here come from a woman aged 18-29 years in good health and CMV-seronegative.

The chain recombines TRBV28 with TRBJ2-2, with 8 bases identical to TRBD2. The CDR3 contains 14 residues. Trimming cost V 8 bases and J 1 base; bases outside gene matches: 3. CDR1 is MDHEN and CDR2 is SYDVKM in the germline V gene. CDR3 in amino acids: CASQAGGNTGELFF. The CDR3 coding sequence is TGTGCCAGCCAGGCGGGAGGGAACACCGGGGAGCTGTTTTTT.

The chain has TRBV28 and TRBJ2-7; D is undetermined. Trimming cost V 5 bases and J 0 bases, with 8 bases left between them. This CDR3 has 13 residues. Germline CDR1 and CDR2: MDHEN and SYDVKM. CDR3 protein: CASSPGPSYEQYF. CDR3 nucleotides: TGTGCCAGCAGTCCTGGGCCCTCCTACGAGCAGTACTTC.

The chain uses TRBV9 and TRBJ2-3; tentatively, D is TRBD2 (5 bases). Trimming stripped 0 bases from V and 2 bases from J, with 10 bases between. Germline CDR1 SGDLS, CDR2 YYNGEE. The CDR3 spans 15 residues. Here the CDR3 DNA reads TGTGCCAGCAGCGTAGGTGGGAGAGACACAGATACGCAGTATTTT. The encoded protein is CASSVGGRDTDTQYF.

This clone was observed a handful of times. J is TRBJ2-2 and V is TRBV5-1; D not resolved. The CDR3 is 13 residues long. Germline CDR1 reads SGHRS; CDR2 reads YFSETQ. V was pared by 3 bases and J by 1 base, with 4 bases between. CDR3 sequence: CASSSGNTGELFF. DNA for the CDR3: TGCGCCAGCAGCTCGGGGAACACCGGGGAGCTGTTTTTT.

This clone was recorded a few times. The chain employs TRBV4-2 and TRBJ1-5; perhaps TRBD1 as D (5 bases). Trimming left V 1 base short and J 0 bases short, with 7 bases between. The CDR3 is made up of 15 amino acids. CDR1 and CDR2 (germline): LGHNA, YNFKEQ. The CDR3 reads CASSQGGRSNQPQHF. The CDR3 DNA reads TGTGCCAGCAGCCAAGGGGGCCGTAGCAATCAGCCCCAGCATTTT.

This clone occurred once. This chain connects TRBV6-5 to TRBJ1-4, with 7 bases lining up with TRBD1. With 2 bases clipped from V and 0 bases from J, the junction kept 3 bases outside the gene matches. Looked up from germline, CDR1 is MNHEY and CDR2 is SVGAGI. This CDR3 has 16 residues. In nucleotides, the CDR3 is TGTGCCAGCAGTTACGGGCAGGGGGCAACTAATGAAAAACTGTTTTTT. Amino acid sequence: CASSYGQGATNEKLFF.

The V call is TRBV27, the J call TRBJ1-1; D unclear. This CDR3 spans 16 amino acids. V was cut by 1 base and J by 0 bases, with 12 bases left in between. Germline V lookup: CDR1 MNHEY, CDR2 SMNVEV (reference sequence). The CDR3 loop reads CASSLWVGGVNTEAFF. In nucleotides, the CDR3 is TGTGCCAGCAGTTTATGGGTGGGAGGCGTGAACACTGAAGCTTTCTTT.

Only one count was recorded for this clone. V is TRBV19 and J is TRBJ2-1; 12 nucleotides align to TRBD2. V lost 3 bases and J lost 10; bases outside the gene matches: 7. CDR3 length: 15 residues. CDR1 and CDR2 from the germline V gene are LNHDA and SQIVND (reference sequence). This chain's CDR3 is CASSILAGGPKEQFF. The CDR3 coding sequence is TGTGCCAGTAGTATCCTAGCGGGAGGGCCCAAAGAGCAGTTCTTC.

The chain has TRBV7-8 and TRBJ2-5; 8 nucleotides align to TRBD1. This CDR3 is 15 amino acids long. Trimming removed 3 bases from V and 6 bases from J; junction bases left unmatched: 9. Looked up from germline, CDR1 is SGHVS and CDR2 is FQNEAQ. The DNA of the CDR3 is TGTGCCAGCAGCTTGCCTACACAGGGGGGACAGACCCAGTACTTC. Translating gives CASSLPTQGGQTQYF.

The rearrangement uses TRBV5-4 and TRBJ2-1; 9 positions match TRBD2. The CDR3 is 15 residues long. The V segment lost 4 bases and the J segment 3 bases; nucleotides outside the gene matches: 5. Germline V gene lookup returns CDR1 SGHNT and CDR2 YYREEE (reference sequence). The CDR3 DNA follows: TGTGCCAGCAGCCCTAGCGGGATAAGCTACAATGAGCAGTTCTTC. It is translated as CASSPSGISYNEQFF.

V and J are TRBV6-1 and TRBJ1-6; D perhaps matches TRBD1 (6 bases). Trimming took 4 bases from V and 9 from J, leaving 16 bases between them. Germline CDR1 MNHNS, CDR2 SASEGT. The CDR3 loop spans 15 amino acids. Here the CDR3 DNA reads TGTGCCAGCAGTGTTCGGCCAGGGGATGGTTCACCCCTCCACTTT. It specifies CASSVRPGDGSPLHF.

The chain employs TRBV28 and TRBJ2-1; D is unclear. The V end was cut by 3 bases, the J end by 6 bases, with 6 bases between. Germline assignment: CDR1 MDHEN and CDR2 SYDVKM. The CDR3 consists of 12 residues. Here the CDR3 reads CASSLVGNEQFF. In nucleotides, the CDR3 is TGTGCCAGCAGTTTGGTGGGCAATGAGCAGTTCTTC.

V is TRBV2 and J is TRBJ1-6; tentative D call: TRBD1 (5 bases). The V gene's germline CDR1 is SNHLY and CDR2 FYNNEI. The CDR3 runs 14 residues. The ends were cut back, 5 bases at V and 9 bases at J, with 14 bases in the middle. The CDR3 loop reads CASSSGTRISPLHF. The CDR3 DNA reads as TGTGCCAGCAGTTCCGGGACGAGGATTTCACCCCTCCACTTT.

This rearrangement joins TRBV11-3 to TRBJ2-2; D uncertain. This CDR3 contains 13 residues. Trimming took off 6 bases at V and 1 base at J, with 6 bases between the two ends. The germline V gene has CDR1 SGHNT and CDR2 YENEEA. CDR3 residues: CASSRLNTGELFF. In DNA, the CDR3 is TGTGCCAGCAGTCGGTTGAACACCGGGGAGCTGTTTTTT.

The rearrangement links TRBV6-5 to TRBJ1-2; TRBD1 matches 7 bases. The junction had 7 bases not matched to a gene; V was cut back by 2 bases and J by 4 bases. Germline V gene lookup returns CDR1 MNHEY and CDR2 SVGAGI. The CDR3 loop spans 15 amino acids. This CDR3 is CASSYGPGGGYGYTF. Written as DNA, the CDR3 is TGTGCCAGCAGTTACGGGCCAGGGGGAGGCTATGGCTACACCTTC.

This clone occurred once. The J gene is TRBJ1-1, the V gene TRBV9; D possibly corresponds to TRBD1 (5 bases). CDR1 and CDR2 from the germline V gene are SGDLS and YYNGEE. V was pared by 0 bases and J by 4 bases, with 7 bases between. This CDR3 spans 13 amino acids. Written as DNA, the CDR3 is TGTGCCAGCAGCGTAGGGGGGTCCACTGAAGCTTTCTTT. Its protein product is CASSVGGSTEAFF.

The chain uses TRBV6-1 and TRBJ1-2, with TRBD1 identical over 10 bases. The CDR3 has 15 residues. Losses at the gene ends were 4 bases for V and 5 bases for J; bases not matched to a gene: 7. The germline V gene has CDR1 MNHNS and CDR2 SASEGT. The CDR3 nucleotides are TGTGCCAGCAGTGTGGACAGGGGGGGAACGTATGGCTACACCTTC. Its protein product is CASSVDRGGTYGYTF.

The gene calls are TRBV19 and TRBJ1-2, with D possibly matching TRBD1 (5 bases). The germline V gene encodes CDR1 LNHDA and CDR2 SQIVND (reference sequence). CDR3 size: 14 residues. Trimming cost V 7 bases and J 7 bases, with 19 bases left between them. This chain's CDR3 is CASIPAAGVGGYTF. The CDR3 nucleotides read TGTGCCAGTATCCCGGCCGCGGGGGTAGGTGGCTACACCTTC. Looking up the rest from reference TRBV19 and TRBJ1-2 gives the full variable domain: DGGITQSPKYLFRKEGQNVTLSCEQNLNHDAMYWYRQDPGQGLRLIYYSQIVNDFQKGDIAEGYSVSREKKESFPLTVTSAQKNPTAFYLCASIPAAGVGGYTFGSGTRLTVV.